Shown below are 15 T cell receptor beta chains from a single sample sequenced in a study of T-cell reconstitution after alpha-beta-depleted transplantation in children. Unique molecular identifiers were built into the TCRbeta library. One entry per CDR3 protein, called by TCRdb with MiXCR from the PCR reads. The sample has hundreds of thousands of distinct CDR3 sequences, around 15% seen once; the top ten hold about 41%. The specimen comprised PBMCs, mostly from graft donor cells, sampled 360 days after TCRalphabeta/CD19-depleted stem cell transplant. Receptors were obtained from a male patient aged 2 to 10 who had a stem cell transplant for acute lymphoblastic leukemia, so the T cells may come from the graft donor.

This clonotype was recorded a few times. The chain carries TRBV5-1 and TRBJ2-7, with D tentatively TRBD1 or TRBD2 (5 bases each). Deletions cut 3 bases from V and 7 bases from J, with 17 bases between. The CDR3 has 14 residues. Germline CDR1 SGHRS, CDR2 YFSETQ. The CDR3 bases are TGCGCCAGCAGCTCACAAGGATGGGACCGAGAGCAGTACTTC. Amino acid sequence: CASSSQGWDREQYF.

This chain links TRBV28 with TRBJ2-5; tentative D call: TRBD2 (6 bases). Per the germline V gene, CDR1 is MDHEN and CDR2 is SYDVKM. V lost 7 bases and J 7 bases, leaving 16 bases between the germline ends. The CDR3 extends over 13 amino acids. The CDR3 reads CASNSGNPGTQYF. CDR3 nucleotides: TGTGCCAGCAATAGCGGCAACCCCGGGACCCAGTACTTC.

The rearrangement joins TRBV6-2 or TRBV6-3 to TRBJ2-1, with 13 bases that match TRBD2. The CDR3 runs to 17 residues. Germline CDR1 reads MNHEY; CDR2 reads SVGEGT. The V segment lost 2 bases and the J segment 8 bases; nucleotides outside the gene matches: 9. The CDR3 here is CASSYRRLAGGVDEQFF. Written as DNA, the CDR3 is TGTGCCAGCAGTTACCGGCGACTAGCGGGAGGTGTGGATGAGCAGTTCTTC.

Only a few counts were recorded for this clonotype. This sequence joins TRBV15 and TRBJ1-5, with 8 bases matching TRBD1. The CDR3 sequence is 17 residues long. J lost 2 bases, V lost 0 bases, and 6 bases had no gene match. In germline, CDR1 is LNHNV, CDR2 YYDKDF (reference sequence). Written as DNA, the CDR3 is TGTGCCACCAGCAGAGATGGCAGGGGGCCGGGCAATCAGCCCCAGCATTTT. Its translation is CATSRDGRGPGNQPQHF.

This clonotype has just a few counts. Relative to the germline gene, one junction end is altered; a read error may explain this. The V call is TRBV7-2, the J call TRBJ2-1; the D gene could be TRBD1 or TRBD2 (5 bases each). Germline loops: CDR1 SGHTA, CDR2 FQGNSA. CDR3 size: 12 residues. The CDR3 DNA reads as TGTGCCAGCAGCCTAGCAGGGTATCAGCAGTTCTTC. This translates into CASSLAGYQQFF. Full variable domain (remainder filled in from reference TRBV7-2 and TRBJ2-1): GAGVSQSPSNKVTEKGKDVELRCDPISGHTALYWYRQSLGQGLEFLIYFQGNSAPDKSGLPSDRFSAERTGGSVSTLTIQRTQQEDSAVYLCASSLAGYQQFFGPGTRLTVL.

This clonotype was observed a handful of times. V and J are TRBV10-3 and TRBJ2-1; 8 bases line up with TRBD1. Germline V lookup: CDR1 ENHRY, CDR2 SYGVKD. CDR3 length: 14 residues. Unmatched junction bases numbered 3, after V lost 2 bases and J lost 6 bases. CDR3 nucleotide sequence: TGTGCCATCAGTGAGGCAGACAGGGGCAATGAGCAGTTCTTC. Protein product: CAISEADRGNEQFF.

V usage is TRBV5-6 and J usage is TRBJ2-1; TRBD1 matches 8 bases. J lost 3 bases, V lost 4 bases, and 12 bases had no gene match. The CDR3 has 17 residues. Germline V gene lookup returns CDR1 SGHDT and CDR2 YYEEEE. CDR3 DNA sequence: TGTGCCAGCAGCCCTACCCTTAGGACAGGGATCTACAATGAGCAGTTCTTC. It yields the protein CASSPTLRTGIYNEQFF.

This clonotype was detected ten times or more. CDR3 DNA sequence: TGTGCCAGCAGCCCCGGACAGGGATACAATGAGCAGTTCTTC. Its translation: CASSPGQGYNEQFF. The gene calls are TRBV3-1 and TRBJ2-1, with 8 bases lining up with TRBD1. The CDR3 is 14 residues long. After removal of 4 bases from V and 4 bases from J, the junction contained 3 bases not matched to a gene. Germline V lookup: CDR1 LGHDT, CDR2 YNNKEL (reference sequence).

This clonotype was detected many times. The chain couples TRBV9 to TRBJ2-7; D unresolved. CDR1 and CDR2 (germline): SGDLS, YYNGEE. The ends were cut back, 2 bases at V and 6 bases at J, with 12 bases in the middle. CDR3 length equals 13 residues. The CDR3 DNA reads as TGTGCCAGCAGCGTGGGCGGATTGTCCGAGCAGTACTTC. Amino acids: CASSVGGLSEQYF.

This clonotype was observed a handful of times. The chain links TRBV6-1 to TRBJ2-1, with TRBD2 as a possible D gene (6 bases). The length of the CDR3 is 18 residues. Germline CDR1 MNHNS, CDR2 SASEGT. V lost 5 bases and J 7 bases, leaving 27 bases between the germline ends. The CDR3 loop is CASSPDFGLAAPRNEQFF. The CDR3 bases are TGTGCCAGCAGTCCCGATTTTGGTTTAGCGGCCCCTAGGAATGAGCAGTTCTTC.

This clonotype was recorded at least ten times. The CDR3: CASSSGTSGTTDTQYF. CDR3 nucleotides: TGTGCCAGCAGTTCCGGGACTAGCGGGACCACAGATACGCAGTATTTT. This rearrangement joins TRBV28 to TRBJ2-3, with 13 nucleotides matching TRBD2. The CDR3 runs 16 residues. Losses at the gene ends were 4 bases for V and 2 bases for J; bases not matched to a gene: 3. Looked up from germline, CDR1 is MDHEN and CDR2 is SYDVKM.

There are many counts of this clonotype. The chain uses TRBV12-3 or TRBV12-4 and TRBJ1-1; no clear D. V shed 6 bases and J shed 0 bases, with 5 bases lying between them. The CDR3 contains 12 residues. This chain's CDR3 is CASSNLNTEAFF. The CDR3 DNA sequence: TGTGCCAGCAGCAATCTGAACACTGAAGCTTTCTTT.

The chain employs TRBV7-6 and TRBJ2-1; 7 bases are shared with TRBD2. The CDR3 is made up of 18 amino acids. CDR1 and CDR2 (germline): SGHVS, FNYEAQ. Germline trimming cut 2 bases from V and 0 bases from J; bases unmatched to any gene: 10. In nucleotides, the CDR3 is TGTGCCAGCAGCTTATGGGACCCCCTAGCGGACTCCTACAATGAGCAGTTCTTC. Encoded protein: CASSLWDPLADSYNEQFF.

This clonotype appeared a few times. V is TRBV5-1 and J is TRBJ2-1; the match to TRBD2 covers 10 bases. Germline-derived CDR1 and CDR2 are SGHRS and YFSETQ. The CDR3 length is 18 residues. The junction had 18 bases not matched to a gene; V was cut back by 7 bases and J by 5 bases. CDR3 DNA: TGCGCCAGCTCTGCTGGGGGGGTTTACGGGACTAGCGACAATGAGCAGTTCTTC. Translated: CASSAGGVYGTSDNEQFF.

This clonotype has ten or more counts. The rearrangement links TRBV9 to TRBJ2-3, with TRBD1 matching over 8 bases. Germline CDR1 reads SGDLS; CDR2 reads YYNGEE. V lost 0 bases to trimming and J lost 3 bases; unmatched junction nucleotides: 6. The CDR3 is 16 residues long. CDR3 protein: CASSVEDRVGTDTQYF. CDR3 nucleotide sequence: TGTGCCAGCAGCGTAGAGGACAGGGTTGGTACAGATACGCAGTATTTT.